This T cell receptor (beta chain) was observed in a study of cytomegalovirus exposure and HLA in healthy donors. Study-wide results and caveats: Sequencing probably produced one cluster of sequence variants that were highly shared. For presence/absence analyses, sequencing depth was assumed to be roughly uniform across donors.

This PCR relied on a set of 60 Vbeta primers and 13 Jbeta primers. Clones were sequenced by immunoSEQ multiplex PCR, and TCRdb holds only the in-frame ones, with some missing. The sample yields 180,000 or so clones, about four fifths seen once. On this clone itself: The antigen is undetermined.

This receptor was obtained from a female donor in good health and CMV-seronegative. The specimen was PBMCs.

The DNA for the CDR3 is TGCAGCGTCAATCCGCCAGGGGGGCCCTACAATGAGCAGTTCTTC. Amino acid sequence: CSVNPPGGPYNEQFF. The chain recombines TRBV29-1 with TRBJ2-1, with D perhaps TRBD1 (7 bases). The CDR3 sequence is 15 residues long. Germline CDR1 and CDR2: SQVTM and ANQGSEA. V lost 6 bases, J lost 2 bases, and 17 bases lay in between.